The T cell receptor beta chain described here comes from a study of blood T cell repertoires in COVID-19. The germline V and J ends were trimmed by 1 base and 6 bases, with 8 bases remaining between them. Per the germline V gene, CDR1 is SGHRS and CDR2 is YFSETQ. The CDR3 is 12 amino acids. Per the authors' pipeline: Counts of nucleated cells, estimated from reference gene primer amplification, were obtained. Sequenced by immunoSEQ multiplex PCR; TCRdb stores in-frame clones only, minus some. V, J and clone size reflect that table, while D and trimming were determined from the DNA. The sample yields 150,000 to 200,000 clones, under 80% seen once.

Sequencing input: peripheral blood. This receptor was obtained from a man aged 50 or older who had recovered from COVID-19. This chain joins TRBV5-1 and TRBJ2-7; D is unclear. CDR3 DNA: TGCGCCAGCAGCTTGACGCCCGGCGAGCAGTACTTC. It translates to CASSLTPGEQYF.